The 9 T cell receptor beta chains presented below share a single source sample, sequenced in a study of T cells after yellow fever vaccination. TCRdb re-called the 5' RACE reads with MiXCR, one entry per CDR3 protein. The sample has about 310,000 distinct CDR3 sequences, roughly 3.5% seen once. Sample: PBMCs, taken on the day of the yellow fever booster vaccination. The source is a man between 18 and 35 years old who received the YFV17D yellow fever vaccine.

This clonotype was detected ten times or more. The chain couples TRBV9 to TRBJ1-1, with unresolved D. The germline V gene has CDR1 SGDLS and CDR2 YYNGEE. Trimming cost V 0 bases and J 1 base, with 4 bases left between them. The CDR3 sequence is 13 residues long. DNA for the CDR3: TGTGCCAGCAGCGTAGGGAGGAACACTGAAGCTTTCTTT. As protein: CASSVGRNTEAFF.

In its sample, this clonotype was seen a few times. As DNA, the CDR3 is TGCAGCGTTGAAAGGGACAGGAGTCGGTACCCCTACGAGCAGTACTTC. Translating gives CSVERDRSRYPYEQYF. The chain employs TRBV29-1 and TRBJ2-7, with 8 positions matching TRBD1. V shed 2 bases and J 2 bases; nucleotides not matched to a gene: 11. CDR1 is SQVTM, CDR2 ANQGSEA, per germline. The CDR3 is made up of 16 amino acids.

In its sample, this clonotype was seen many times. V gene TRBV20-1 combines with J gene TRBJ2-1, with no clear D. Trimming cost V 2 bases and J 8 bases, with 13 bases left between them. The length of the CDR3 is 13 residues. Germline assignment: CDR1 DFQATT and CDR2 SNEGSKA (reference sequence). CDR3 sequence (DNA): TGCAGTGCTAGATCCGGCCTTCGGTATGAGCAGTTCTTC. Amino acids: CSARSGLRYEQFF.

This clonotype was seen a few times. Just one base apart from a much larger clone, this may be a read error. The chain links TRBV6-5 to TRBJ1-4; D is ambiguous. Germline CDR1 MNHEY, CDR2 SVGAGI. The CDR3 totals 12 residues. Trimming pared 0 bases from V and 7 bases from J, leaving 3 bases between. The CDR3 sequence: CASSYSSEKLFF. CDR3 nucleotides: TGTGCCAGCAGTTACTCGAGTGAAAAACTGTTTTTT.

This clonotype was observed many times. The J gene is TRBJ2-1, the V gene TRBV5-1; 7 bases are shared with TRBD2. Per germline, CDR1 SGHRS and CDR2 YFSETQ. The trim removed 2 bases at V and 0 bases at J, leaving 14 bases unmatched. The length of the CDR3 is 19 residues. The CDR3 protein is CASSLAGTAQSSSYNEQFF. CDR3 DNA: TGCGCCAGCAGCTTAGCGGGGACCGCCCAGTCAAGCTCCTACAATGAGCAGTTCTTC. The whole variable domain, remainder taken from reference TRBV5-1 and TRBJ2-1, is KAGVTQTPRYLIKTRGQQVTLSCSPISGHRSVSWYQQTPGQGLQFLFEYFSETQRNKGNFPGRFSGRQFSNSRSEMNVSTLELGDSALYLCASSLAGTAQSSSYNEQFFGPGTRLTVL.

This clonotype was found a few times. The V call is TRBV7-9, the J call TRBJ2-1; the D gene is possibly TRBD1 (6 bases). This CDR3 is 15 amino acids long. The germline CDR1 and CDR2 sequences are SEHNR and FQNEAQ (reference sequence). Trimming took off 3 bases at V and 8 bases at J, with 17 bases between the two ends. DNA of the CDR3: TGTGCCAGCAGCTTTGAATCCGGGACAATCCATGAGCAGTTCTTC. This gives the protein CASSFESGTIHEQFF.

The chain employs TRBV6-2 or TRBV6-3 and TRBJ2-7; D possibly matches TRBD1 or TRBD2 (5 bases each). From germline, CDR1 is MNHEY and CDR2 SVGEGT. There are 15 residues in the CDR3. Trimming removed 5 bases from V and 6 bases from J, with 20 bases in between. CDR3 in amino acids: CASSEEGSGRSEQYF. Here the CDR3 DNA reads TGTGCCAGCAGTGAAGAGGGGTCAGGGCGGAGCGAGCAGTACTTC.

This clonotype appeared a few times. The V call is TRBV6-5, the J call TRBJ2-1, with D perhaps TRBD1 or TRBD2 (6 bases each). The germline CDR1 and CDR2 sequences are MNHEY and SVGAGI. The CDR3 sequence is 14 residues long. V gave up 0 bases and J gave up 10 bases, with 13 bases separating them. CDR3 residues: CASSYSYEGGEQFF. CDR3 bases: TGTGCCAGCAGTTACTCGTACGAGGGGGGAGAGCAGTTCTTC.

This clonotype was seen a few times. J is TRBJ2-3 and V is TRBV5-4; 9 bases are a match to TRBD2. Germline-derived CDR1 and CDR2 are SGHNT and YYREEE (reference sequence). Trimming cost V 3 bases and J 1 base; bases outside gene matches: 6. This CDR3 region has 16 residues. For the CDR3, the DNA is TGTGCCAGCAGCTCTGAAGCGGGAGGAGGCACAGATACGCAGTATTTT. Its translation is CASSSEAGGGTDTQYF.